This TCR beta chain was observed in a study of CD8 T cells in Susac syndrome. This clonotype has more than one count but fewer than ten. Reverse transcription of roughly 0.45 to 1 ug RNA was performed with random hexamers. In TCRdb, the immunoSEQ multiplex PCR reads were re-called with MiXCR into one record per CDR3 protein. The table lists some 300,000 distinct CDR3 sequences, almost 85% of them singletons. This receptor was taken from a human donor with multiple sclerosis. The sample comprised CD8+ T cells from PBMCs.

The CDR3 bases are TGCAGTGCTCTAGGACTAGCGGAATACGAGCAGTACTTC. It yields the protein CSALGLAEYEQYF. The rearrangement joins TRBV20-1 to TRBJ2-7, with 10 bases aligning to TRBD2. V gave up 5 bases and J gave up 4 bases; unmatched junction bases: 5. Germline V gene lookup returns CDR1 DFQATT and CDR2 SNEGSKA (reference sequence). This CDR3 is 13 amino acids long.